A few counts support the clone carrying this TCR beta chain. Its matching antigen is unknown. A read error is possible here, since a much larger clone lies one base away. RNA transcripts served as template for amplifying TCR beta CDR3 sequences. In the first round, RT-PCR was carried out with HTBI primers, and a multiplex PCR formed the second round. From the multiplex PCR reads, TCRdb called clonotypes with MiXCR, one entry per CDR3 protein. In the table there are some 350,000 distinct CDR3 sequences, about 18% of which are singletons. The hyperthyroidism patients, aged 18 to 65, had been newly diagnosed, with under 2 months' duration. Patients were left out if they had other autoimmune diseases, uncontrolled infections, pregnancy or lactation. This entry is derived from a study of Graves' ophthalmopathy and Graves' hyperthyroidism. Study background: The blood sample was drawn at first diagnosis and before any treatment.

Study observations and caveats: Most expanded thyroid clonotypes above 0.001 frequency also appeared in blood.

The CDR3 runs 15 residues. V lost 6 bases, J lost 5 bases, and 9 bases stayed unmatched. Per germline, CDR1 MDHEN and CDR2 SYDVKM. This sequence joins TRBV28 and TRBJ2-5; 10 positions match TRBD2. The TCR was taken from an adult woman with stable Graves' hyperthyroidism. Sequenced input: peripheral blood. In nucleotides, the CDR3 is TGTGCCAGCAGCACCCCACTAGCGGGAACCGAGACCCAGTACTTC. It is translated as CASSTPLAGTETQYF. The full variable domain, in which reference TRBV28 and TRBJ2-5 provide the parts outside the CDR3, is DVKVTQSSRYLVKRTGEKVFLECVQDMDHENMFWYRQDPGLGLRLIYFSYDVKMKEKGDIPEGYSVSREKKERFSLILESASTNQTSMYLCASSTPLAGTETQYFGPGTRLLVL.